These T cell receptor beta chains were read from a single sample in a study of patients and donors after allogeneic stem cell transplantation. From the RT-PCR reads, TCRdb called clonotypes with MiXCR, one entry per CDR3 protein. The sample shows about 960,000 distinct CDR3 sequences, roughly 18% of them seen only once. The source material was blood, either unsorted or a sorted T cell fraction (not recorded which). The origin of the receptors is a human donor who was either an allogeneic HSCT recipient or a stem cell or donor lymphocyte infusion donor (not recorded which). It is not recorded whose cells these are; they may come from a transplant donor. The conserved cysteine and the conserved F or W are not part of the CDR3 here.

j_call,v_call,cdr3_aa
TRBJ2-5,TRBV20-1,SASKKETQY
TRBJ2-6,TRBV24-1,ATSSASGANVLT
TRBJ1-1,TRBV29-1,SVGRDTKNTEAF
TRBJ1-5,TRBV24-1,AKGRQPQH
TRBJ2-7,TRBV20-1,SAYERGHPLYEQY
TRBJ2-2,TRBV9,ASSVEAGVASGELF
TRBJ2-2,TRBV9,ASSSRGTYTGELF
TRBJ1-5,TRBV7-9,ASSAAGQPQH
TRBJ1-1,TRBV3-1,ASSQDHLRVWNTEAF
TRBJ2-7,TRBV19,ASSTPPQDYEQY
TRBJ1-2,TRBV6-6,ASSPDVGYT
TRBJ2-5,TRBV12-3/TRBV12-4,ASSLAPGGARETQY
TRBJ1-2,TRBV20-1,SAPGRDRGYGYT
TRBJ2-1,TRBV6-1,ASYPIGLAGFYNEQF
TRBJ2-7,TRBV9,ASSPIQGGYEQY
TRBJ2-3,TRBV3-1,ASSQYAGGQDTQY
TRBJ1-5,TRBV4-3,ASSQDRAGNQPQH
TRBJ2-3,TRBV12-3/TRBV12-4,ASSQRETDTQY
TRBJ2-7,TRBV2,ASNLSGSRYEQY
TRBJ2-2,TRBV11-1,ASSLGGSRELF
TRBJ2-1,TRBV7-6,ASSRTDYYEQF
TRBJ2-3,TRBV25-1,ASSVWADTQY
TRBJ2-3,TRBV21-1,ASSNSGTDTDTQY
TRBJ1-1,TRBV12-3/TRBV12-4,ASSLGDRGV
TRBJ1-1,TRBV6-5,ASSYRKNTEAF
TRBJ2-2,TRBV12-3/TRBV12-4,ASSLRTGRLTGELF
TRBJ2-2,TRBV6-2/TRBV6-3,ASIGRENTGELF